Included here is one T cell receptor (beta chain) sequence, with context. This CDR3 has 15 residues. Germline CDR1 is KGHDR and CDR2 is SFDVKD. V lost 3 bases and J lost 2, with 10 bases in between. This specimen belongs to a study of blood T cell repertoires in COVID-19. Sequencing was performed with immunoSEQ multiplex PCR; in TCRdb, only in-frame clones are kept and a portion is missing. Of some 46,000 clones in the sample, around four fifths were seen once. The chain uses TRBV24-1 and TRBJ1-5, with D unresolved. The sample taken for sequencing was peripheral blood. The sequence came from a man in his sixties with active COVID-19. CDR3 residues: CATSDPGRGNQPQHF. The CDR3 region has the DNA TGTGCCACCAGTGATCCCGGCCGGGGCAATCAGCCCCAGCATTTT.